Described below is a single T cell receptor (beta chain) sequence and its context. Antigen unknown. One base away lies a much larger clone, so this may be a sequencing read error. CDR1 and CDR2 (germline): SEHNR, FQNEAQ (reference sequence). The CDR3 covers 13 residues. The record originates from a study of identical twins. Healthy Caucasians provided all donations. Study-wide findings and caveats: Conclusions came from cross-sectional statistical analysis, not from following the same donors. Alpha sequences that were out-of-frame and twin-shared showed an excess of low generation probability.

A universal primer binding site was introduced by template switching. The final cDNA contained unique molecular identifiers. A single record per CDR3 protein comes from TCRdb applying MiXCR to the 5' RACE reads. The table lists under 350,000 distinct CDR3 sequences, 7.5% to 9.5% of them singletons. This same sample was also part of a study on yellow fever vaccine responses in identical twins.

This sequence was found in a woman between 18 and 29 years old in good health. This chain links TRBV7-9 with TRBJ2-1; unclear D gene. Sequenced: CD8+ T cells sorted from blood. DNA for the CDR3: TGTGCCAGAAGCTTAGACGATTACAATGAGCAGTTCTTC. This translates into CARSLDDYNEQFF.